A selection of T cell receptor beta chains follows, all from one sample in a study of T-cell memory formation after mild COVID-19. TCRdb re-called the 5' RACE reads through MiXCR, storing one row per CDR3 protein. In the table there are about 290,000 distinct CDR3 sequences, roughly 15% of which are singletons. Sequenced input: PBMCs or a T cell subset sorted from them (not recorded which). The receptors here all came from a man younger than 35 who had mild COVID-19 (a few samples of this study predate the infection). Cell type and time point are not known. CDR3s include the opening cysteine and the closing phenylalanine or tryptophan. The D gene is left open where the match is weak. Clone size appears in some rows only: once, few, many, or a class for an expanded clone.

V	D	J	size	length	DNA	CDR3
TRBV15	-	TRBJ2-3	-	14	TGTGCCACCAACCCGGACGTACGCACAGATACGCAGTATTTT	CATNPDVRTDTQYF
TRBV24-1	-	TRBJ2-1	-	13	TGTGCCACCAGTGAAGGCAGCTACAATGAGCAGTTCTTC	CATSEGSYNEQFF
TRBV5-1	-	TRBJ2-5	many	15	TGCGCCAGCAGCGTAAGCCGGGGGAAACAAGAGACCCAGTACTTC	CASSVSRGKQETQYF
TRBV20-1	TRBD1	TRBJ1-2	-	10	TGCAGTGCTGAAAGGGGGCGAGTAACCTTC	CSAERGRVTF
TRBV5-6	-	TRBJ1-2	-	11	TGTGCCAGCAGCTTGGAGGTGGTCTACACCTTC	CASSLEVVYTF
TRBV27	-	TRBJ1-2	-	13	TGTGCCAGCAGATACACAGAAGGCTATGGCTACACCTTC	CASRYTEGYGYTF
TRBV12-3/TRBV12-4	-	TRBJ1-4	few	14	TGTGCCAGCAGAATAGGAGGGTATAATGAAAAACTGTTTTTT	CASRIGGYNEKLFF
TRBV19	-	TRBJ1-1	few	12	TGTGCCAGTAGTACCGGGCTCACTGAAGCTTTCTTT	CASSTGLTEAFF
TRBV4-1	TRBD2	TRBJ2-1	many	11	TGCGCCAGCAGCCATGGGGGGGTCGAGTTCTTC	CASSHGGVEFF
TRBV5-6	-	TRBJ2-7	-	13	TGTGCCAGCAGCACTAACGAAGAGGGGGTGGCAAACTTC	CASSTNEEGVANF
TRBV7-2	-	TRBJ1-5	-	11	TGTGCCAGCGTACGATACGGGCCCCAGCATTTT	CASVRYGPQHF
TRBV24-1	TRBD2	TRBJ2-2	-	15	TGTGCCAGCACAAGAGCGGGGCGGAACACCGGGGAGCTGTTTTTT	CASTRAGRNTGELFF
TRBV7-8	-	TRBJ2-7	many	14	TGTGCCAGCAGCCCTACGGGACCCCCGTACGAGCAGTACTTC	CASSPTGPPYEQYF
TRBV5-1	-	TRBJ1-1	-	14	TGCGCCAGCAGCTTGGGGACTCCCGCCACTGAAGCTTTCTTT	CASSLGTPATEAFF
TRBV4-1	-	TRBJ2-3	-	13	TGCGCCAGCGCGACCCCAGGGCTGGATACGCAGTATTTT	CASATPGLDTQYF
TRBV7-9	-	TRBJ1-6	-	16	TGTGCCAGCAGCCCCCCCCCCACAGGAGGGCATTCACCCCTCCACTTT	CASSPPPTGGHSPLHF
TRBV28	-	TRBJ1-5	few	12	TGTGCCAGCAGGACGGCGAATCAGCCCCAGCATTTT	CASRTANQPQHF
TRBV6-5	-	TRBJ2-1	many	15	TGTGCCAGCAGTTACTCGGCCAGGGTTAGAAATGAGCAGTTCTTC	CASSYSARVRNEQFF